The entry below gives a single T cell receptor (beta chain) sequence along with its context. Its antigen is still unknown. No much larger clone exists at a distance of one base, and base qualities are not known. V and J are trimmed by 3 bases and 4 bases, and the gene matches miss 9 bases of the junction. The germline V gene supplies CDR1 SGHAT and CDR2 FQNNGV. The CDR3 runs 15 amino acids, cysteine and phenylalanine included. Only the CDR3 DNA stays, 45 bases, in frame from base 1. The sample belongs to a study of blood T cell repertoires in COVID-19 (dated by TCRdb to the early 2020s). Looking at the study overall: ImmuneRACE Cohort 3 recovered participants were defined by two consecutive negative NP/OP PCR tests, healthcare professional clearance, or symptom resolution. Collaborator samples came from the United States, Italy and Spain and covered acute and convalescent phases of COVID-19. The material from the prospective study consisted of cDNA or gDNA derived from T cells, B-cell-depleted T cells, or PBMCs. Deeply sampled blood TCRbeta repertoires from subjects exposed to, actively infected with, or recovered from COVID-19 were included in the dataset. The repertoires were released in a freely available public database meant as a resource for research on the immune response to SARS-CoV-2. Samples came from the ongoing ImmuneRACE study (first 160 participants) plus 1,254 subjects from 6 global collaborators. Sample metadata almost always included a de-identified subject ID, COVID-19 status, age in years and sex. HLA class I and class II types, where available, came from metadata supplied by the sample provider rather than from assay-based typing. Points the paper makes about the study in general: How much clinical and demographic metadata was included differed by source and by participant, and the metadata was provided uncurated.

Enrolling through a virtual design, the prospective study's participants ranged in age from roughly 18 to 100 years and lived across roughly 24 United States geographic areas. In the prospective study, participants were assigned to cohorts based on the clinical history participants reported in a screening survey and a study questionnaire. In the prospective study, whole blood, serum and a nasopharyngeal or oropharyngeal swab were collected from each participant by mobile phlebotomists. Additional blood draws and questionnaires over an approximately two-month period could optionally be provided by prospective study participants. Blood samples from the prospective study were shipped frozen or at room temperature prior to DNA extraction. The immunoSEQ Assay, a bias-controlled multiplex PCR, was used to amplify TCRbeta CDR3 regions from genomic DNA. The authors' analysis ran thus. The number of nucleated cells in each sample was estimated from the amplification of reference gene primers within the assay. Sequence reads were collapsed and filtered to measure the absolute abundance of every unique TCRbeta CDR3 rearrangement. Productive Simpson clonality was computed per sample as the square root of Simpson's diversity index over productive rearrangements. Drawn from immuneACCESS, this table holds only the in-frame rearrangements with V and J called that TCRdb kept. Clones are partly lost; checked studies trace under half to an unresolved V gene and leave the rest unexplained. D and trimming come from the DNA, and the V and J calls and clone size come from that table. This sample holds 330,000 or so clones; about 90% were observed only once. The ten largest make up approximately 1.8% of the sample.

The source is a man between 40 and 49 years old in a cohort exposed to, infected with or recovered from COVID-19 (not recorded which). The rearranged chain carries TRBV11-2 and TRBJ2-7, with 7 central nucleotides matching TRBD1. The sequencing input was PBMCs or T cells enriched from blood (not recorded which). At the DNA level, the sequence is TGTGCCAGCAGCTTCCAGGGGGTCCCTAGGTACGAGCAGTACTTC. Translated, it gives CASSFQGVPRYEQYF.